Shown below are 20 T cell receptor beta chains from a single sample sequenced in a study of spatial heterogeneity in lung cancer. Indicated time point: sample taken at primary tumor resection. TCRdb analysed the 5' RACE reads with MiXCR anew, one entry per CDR3 protein. The top ten hold around 24% of the sample, which has under 10,000 distinct CDR3 sequences, approximately 9.9% seen once. The sequenced sample was normal lung tissue next to the tumor, obtained at surgery. These receptors were taken from a male donor with early-stage non-small cell lung cancer.

This clonotype was seen more than once but under ten times. This chain links TRBV4-2 with TRBJ2-7; D might be TRBD1 or TRBD2, each matching 5 bases. The CDR3 contains 15 residues. Germline CDR1 LGHNA, CDR2 YNFKEQ. Between the trimmed V and J ends, which lost 3 bases and 3 bases, there was a span of 15 bases. The CDR3 region is CASSHWGKHLYEQYF. CDR3 in DNA: TGTGCCAGCAGCCATTGGGGGAAACACCTCTACGAGCAGTACTTC.

This clonotype was observed many times. The rearrangement joins TRBV7-9 to TRBJ2-1; D remains unclear. This CDR3 spans 13 amino acids. V lost 3 bases and J 5 bases, leaving 8 bases between the germline ends. Germline CDR1 is SEHNR and CDR2 is FQNEAQ (reference sequence). The CDR3 coding sequence is TGTGCCAGCAGCTTTGTCAGAAACAATGAGCAGTTCTTC. Encoded protein: CASSFVRNNEQFF.

The chain couples TRBV20-1 to TRBJ2-1; 11 nucleotides match TRBD2. The CDR3 contains 16 residues. V lost 2 bases to trimming and J lost 6 bases; unmatched junction nucleotides: 9. CDR1 DFQATT and CDR2 SNEGSKA come from the germline V gene (reference sequence). The CDR3 sequence: CSARTVTSGTSNEQFF. CDR3 bases: TGCAGTGCTAGAACTGTGACTAGCGGGACTAGCAATGAGCAGTTCTTC.

This clonotype qualifies as medium-sized (0.01 to 0.1%). This chain joins TRBV2 and TRBJ2-7; no clear D. Germline V gene sequence: CDR1 SNHLY, CDR2 FYNNEI. V was cut by 4 bases and J by 2 bases, with 15 bases left in between. CDR3 length equals 15 residues. The CDR3 coding sequence is TGTGCCAGCAGTGTCAGTCCCTCAAGGCCCTACGAGCAGTACTTC. Translation: CASSVSPSRPYEQYF.

This clonotype was seen at least ten times. The chain couples TRBV20-1 to TRBJ2-1, with TRBD2 matching 10 bases. Germline V lookup: CDR1 DFQATT, CDR2 SNEGSKA (reference sequence). This CDR3 has 15 amino acids. The ends lost 5 bases at V and 9 bases at J; junction bases unmatched: 13. The CDR3 loop is CSARPGLAREGEQFF. CDR3 DNA sequence: TGCAGTGCTCGTCCGGGACTAGCGCGGGAGGGTGAGCAGTTCTTC.

This clonotype was counted at least ten times. The CDR3 is CASSQVTGVEAFF. In DNA, the CDR3 is TGTGCCAGCAGCCAAGTTACAGGGGTTGAAGCTTTCTTT. V and J are TRBV3-1 and TRBJ1-1; 7 nucleotides line up with TRBD1. This CDR3 region has 13 residues. The germline CDR1 and CDR2 sequences are LGHDT and YNNKEL (reference sequence). V trimming: 1 base; J trimming: 7 bases; junction bases outside the gene matches: 3.

This clonotype was recorded many times. The rearrangement uses TRBV4-1 and TRBJ2-1; 9 bases are shared with TRBD2. From germline, CDR1 is MGHRA and CDR2 YSYEKL. Losses at the gene ends were 3 bases for V and 2 bases for J; bases not matched to a gene: 5. This CDR3 has 16 amino acids. CDR3 amino acids: CASSQVAGVAYNEQFF. The CDR3 region has the DNA TGCGCCAGCAGCCAGGTAGCGGGAGTAGCCTACAATGAGCAGTTCTTC.

This clonotype has more than one count but fewer than ten. The chain combines TRBV6-2 or TRBV6-3 with TRBJ1-5, with 7 bases matching TRBD1. The CDR3 length is 14 residues. Germline CDR1 MNHEY, CDR2 SVGEGT. Trimming took 1 base from V and 5 from J; bases not matched to a gene: 2. CDR3 bases: TGTGCCAGCAGTTACTTACAGGGGCATCAGCCCCAGCATTTT. Protein sequence: CASSYLQGHQPQHF.

In its sample, this clonotype is medium-sized. The chain uses TRBV11-1 and TRBJ2-7; D might be TRBD2 (5 bases). Germline CDR1 reads SGHAT; CDR2 reads FQDESV (reference sequence). V lost 2 bases and J lost 5, with 16 bases in between. The CDR3 is made up of 15 amino acids. CDR3 in DNA: TGTGCCAGCAGCTTACCCCCCGGACTGAATAACGAGCAGTACTTC. It codes for CASSLPPGLNNEQYF.

In this sample, this clonotype turned up many times. The genes are TRBV11-2 and TRBJ2-1; 8 bases line up with TRBD1. The trim removed 4 bases at V and 0 bases at J, leaving 2 bases unmatched. CDR1 SGHAT and CDR2 FQNNGV come from the germline V gene. The CDR3 has 15 amino acids. The CDR3 sequence: CASSSTGGSYNEQFF. The CDR3 DNA is TGTGCCAGCAGCTCCACAGGGGGCTCCTACAATGAGCAGTTCTTC.

In its sample, this clonotype was seen many times. The chain carries TRBV14 and TRBJ1-1; D is possibly TRBD1 (5 bases). V shed 6 bases and J shed 7 bases, with 15 bases lying between them. This CDR3 contains 13 residues. CDR1 is SGHDN and CDR2 is FVKESK in the germline V gene. The CDR3 loop reads CASSPQGGGEAFF. CDR3 nucleotides: TGTGCCAGCAGTCCCCAGGGTGGCGGTGAAGCTTTCTTT.

This clonotype has at least ten counts. The chain has TRBV15 and TRBJ2-1; a possible D gene is TRBD1 (5 bases). The CDR3 is 14 residues long. Deletions cut 3 bases from V and 7 bases from J, with 13 bases between. Germline V gene data show CDR1 as LNHNV and CDR2 as YYDKDF (reference sequence). In nucleotides, the CDR3 is TGTGCCACCAGCAGGGCAGGGTTAGGAAATGAGCAGTTCTTC. Translating gives CATSRAGLGNEQFF. The full variable domain, in which reference TRBV15 and TRBJ2-1 provide the parts outside the CDR3, is DAMVIQNPRYQVTQFGKPVTLSCSQTLNHNVMYWYQQKSSQAPKLLFHYYDKDFNNEADTPDNFQSRRPNTSFCFLDIRSPGLGDTAMYLCATSRAGLGNEQFFGPGTRLTVL.

The CDR3 region has the DNA TGTGCCAGCAGCTTGGTTCTAGCGAACGGAGAGACCCAGTACTTC. Protein: CASSLVLANGETQYF. V and J are TRBV5-4 and TRBJ2-5, with D possibly matching TRBD2 (6 bases). This CDR3 has 15 residues. Germline-derived CDR1 and CDR2 are SGHNT and YYREEE (reference sequence). V lost 0 bases, J lost 4 bases, and 13 bases lay in between.

In this sample, this clonotype turned up many times. This sequence joins TRBV6-5 and TRBJ2-7, with TRBD2 matching over 8 bases. CDR3 size: 15 residues. Looked up from germline, CDR1 is MNHEY and CDR2 is SVGAGI. V trimming: 2 bases; J trimming: 5 bases; junction bases outside the gene matches: 8. The CDR3 DNA follows: TGTGCCAGCAGTTACGGGGGGGGACTAGTCCACGAGCAGTACTTC. Translation gives CASSYGGGLVHEQYF.

In its sample, this clonotype was seen many times. A read error may account for a junction end that differs from germline. The chain joins TRBV6-5 to TRBJ2-7, with a possible D match to TRBD2 (5 bases). Germline V gene data show CDR1 as MNHEY and CDR2 as SVGAGI. The CDR3 runs to 14 residues. Here the CDR3 DNA reads TGTGCCAGCAAACCCGGGGTGGCATCCTCCGAGCAGTACTTC. Translating gives CASKPGVASSEQYF.

This clonotype showed up many times. V usage is TRBV20-1 and J usage is TRBJ2-1, with 7 bases matching TRBD2. Germline CDR1 is DFQATT and CDR2 is SNEGSKA (reference sequence). The CDR3 totals 15 residues. The V segment lost 3 bases and the J segment 8 bases; nucleotides outside the gene matches: 13. The CDR3 protein is CSASPRASGVDEQFF. CDR3 in DNA: TGCAGTGCTAGCCCCCGGGCTAGCGGTGTTGATGAGCAGTTCTTC.

This clonotype was found once. Possible read error: a much larger clone is one base away. The final CDR3 position lacks the conserved phenylalanine or tryptophan, pointing to a likely read error. V usage is TRBV3-1 and J usage is TRBJ2-3; D not certain. The CDR3 sequence is 13 residues long. Germline CDR1 is LGHDT and CDR2 is YNNKEL (reference sequence). Trimming stripped 4 bases from V and 1 base from J, with 6 bases between. The CDR3 bases are TGTGCCAGCAGCCCCTTACGCACAGATACGCAGTATTTA. Translating gives CASSPLRTDTQYL.

In this sample, this clonotype turned up many times. The gene calls are TRBV6-2 or TRBV6-3 and TRBJ2-4; D assignment may be TRBD1 or TRBD2 (5 bases each). The CDR3 is made up of 13 amino acids. Trimming cost V 0 bases and J 7 bases, with 7 bases left between them. From germline, CDR1 is MNHEY and CDR2 SVGEGT. CDR3 DNA sequence: TGTGCCAGCAGTTACTCGGGACCCAACATTCAGTACTTC. Translating it yields CASSYSGPNIQYF.

The sample holds many counts of this clonotype. The chain employs TRBV4-3 and TRBJ2-5; no clear D. Germline lookup yields CDR1 LGHNA and CDR2 YSLEER. Between the trimmed V and J ends, which lost 2 bases and 2 bases, there was a span of 6 bases. CDR3 size: 13 residues. CDR3 amino acids: CASSQREQETQYF. The CDR3 DNA reads as TGCGCCAGCAGCCAAAGGGAACAAGAGACCCAGTACTTC.

This clonotype has ten or more counts. The chain carries TRBV7-8 and TRBJ1-1; possibly TRBD1 for D (5 bases). The CDR3 totals 13 residues. Trimming shortened V by 7 bases and J by 0 bases, and 9 bases separated the two germline ends. Germline CDR1 is SGHVS and CDR2 is FQNEAQ. The CDR3 here is CASKQDVNTEAFF. The CDR3 coding sequence is TGTGCCAGCAAACAGGACGTGAACACTGAAGCTTTCTTT.